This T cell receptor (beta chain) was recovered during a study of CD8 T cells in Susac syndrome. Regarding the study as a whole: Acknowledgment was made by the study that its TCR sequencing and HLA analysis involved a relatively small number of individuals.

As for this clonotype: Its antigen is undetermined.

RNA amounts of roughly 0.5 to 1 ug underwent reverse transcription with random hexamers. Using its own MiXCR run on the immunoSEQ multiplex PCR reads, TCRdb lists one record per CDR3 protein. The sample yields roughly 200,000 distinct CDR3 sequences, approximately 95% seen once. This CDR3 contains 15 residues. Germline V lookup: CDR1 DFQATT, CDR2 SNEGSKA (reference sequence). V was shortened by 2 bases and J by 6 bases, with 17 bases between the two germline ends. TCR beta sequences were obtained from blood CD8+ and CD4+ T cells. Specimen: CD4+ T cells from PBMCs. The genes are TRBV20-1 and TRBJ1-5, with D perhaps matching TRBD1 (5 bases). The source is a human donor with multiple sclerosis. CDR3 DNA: TGCAGTGCTAGACAAACCGGGACCGATTTTCAGCCCCAGCATTTT. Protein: CSARQTGTDFQPQHF.